This T cell receptor (beta chain) was sequenced in a study of blood T cell repertoires in COVID-19. Study in general: Italy, Spain and the United States were the sources of the convalescent and acute COVID-19 samples.

Assay used: immunoSEQ multiplex PCR; TCRdb lists only in-frame clones, some missing. The profile shows about 240,000 clones, approximately 87% of them singletons. V dropped 3 bases and J dropped 2; count of bases not matched to a gene: 1. The CDR3 sequence is 14 residues long. Germline V CDR1 and CDR2: SGHDT, YYEEEE. This clonotype was obtained from a man between 60 and 70 years old with acute or convalescent COVID-19. This chain joins TRBV5-6 and TRBJ1-5; 8 nucleotides align to TRBD1. Sequencing input: peripheral blood. The CDR3 loop is CASSSTGGNQPQHF. Here the CDR3 DNA reads TGTGCCAGCAGCTCGACAGGGGGCAATCAGCCCCAGCATTTT.